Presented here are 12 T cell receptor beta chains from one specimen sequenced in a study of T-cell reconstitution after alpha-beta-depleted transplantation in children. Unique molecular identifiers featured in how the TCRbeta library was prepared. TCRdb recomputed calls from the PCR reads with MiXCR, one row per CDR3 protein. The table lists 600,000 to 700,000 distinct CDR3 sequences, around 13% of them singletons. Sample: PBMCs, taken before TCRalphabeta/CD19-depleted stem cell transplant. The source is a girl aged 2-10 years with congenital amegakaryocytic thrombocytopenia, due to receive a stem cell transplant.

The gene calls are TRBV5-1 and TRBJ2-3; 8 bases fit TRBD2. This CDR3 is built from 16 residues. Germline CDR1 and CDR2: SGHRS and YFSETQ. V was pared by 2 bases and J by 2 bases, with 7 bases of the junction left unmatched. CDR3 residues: CASSFSGGRPTDTQYF. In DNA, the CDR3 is TGCGCCAGCAGCTTTTCCGGCGGGAGGCCCACAGATACGCAGTATTTT.

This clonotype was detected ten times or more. The CDR3: CASSPVLRGSYNEQFF. CDR3 nucleotides: TGTGCCAGCAGCCCAGTTCTTCGAGGCTCCTACAATGAGCAGTTCTTC. The J gene is TRBJ2-1, the V gene TRBV7-7; D is uncertain. The CDR3 is made up of 16 amino acids. Trimming removed 5 bases from V and 0 bases from J, with 14 bases in between. The V gene's germline CDR1 is SSHAT and CDR2 FNYEAQ (reference sequence).

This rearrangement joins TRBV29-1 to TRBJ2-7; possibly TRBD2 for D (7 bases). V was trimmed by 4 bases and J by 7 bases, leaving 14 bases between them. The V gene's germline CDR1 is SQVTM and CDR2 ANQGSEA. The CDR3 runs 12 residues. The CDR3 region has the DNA TGCAGCGTTGTGGCCGGGGGGCTGGAGCAGTACTTC. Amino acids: CSVVAGGLEQYF.

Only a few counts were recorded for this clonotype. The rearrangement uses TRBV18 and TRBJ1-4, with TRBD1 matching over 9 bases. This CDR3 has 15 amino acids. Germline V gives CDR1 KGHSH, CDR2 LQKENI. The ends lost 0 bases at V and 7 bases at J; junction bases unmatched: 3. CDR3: CASSPPTGGGEKLFF. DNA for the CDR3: TGTGCCAGCTCACCACCGACAGGGGGAGGTGAAAAACTGTTTTTT.

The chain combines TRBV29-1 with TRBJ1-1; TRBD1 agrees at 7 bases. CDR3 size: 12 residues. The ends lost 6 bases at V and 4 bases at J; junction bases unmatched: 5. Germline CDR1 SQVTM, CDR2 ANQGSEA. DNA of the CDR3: TGCAGCGTATCGACAGGGACCACTGAAGCTTTCTTT. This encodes CSVSTGTTEAFF.

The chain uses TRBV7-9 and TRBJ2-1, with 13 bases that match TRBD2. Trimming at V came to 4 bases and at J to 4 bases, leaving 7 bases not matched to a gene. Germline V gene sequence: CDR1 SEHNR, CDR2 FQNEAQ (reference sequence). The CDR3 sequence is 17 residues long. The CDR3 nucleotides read TGTGCCAGCAGCTCGGGACTAGCGGGAAGGGGATACAATGAGCAGTTCTTC. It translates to CASSSGLAGRGYNEQFF.

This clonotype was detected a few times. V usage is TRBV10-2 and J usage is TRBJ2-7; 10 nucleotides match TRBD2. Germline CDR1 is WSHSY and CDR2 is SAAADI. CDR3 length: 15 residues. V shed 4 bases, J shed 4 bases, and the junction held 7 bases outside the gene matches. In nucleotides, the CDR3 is TGCGCCAGCAGTGTGGGACCGGGACTAGCGTACGAGCAGTACTTC. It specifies CASSVGPGLAYEQYF.

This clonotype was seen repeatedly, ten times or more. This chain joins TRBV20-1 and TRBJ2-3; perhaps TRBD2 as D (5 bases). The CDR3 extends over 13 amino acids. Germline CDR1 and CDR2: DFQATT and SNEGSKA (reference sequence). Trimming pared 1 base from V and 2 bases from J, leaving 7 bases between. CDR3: CSARGENTDTQYF. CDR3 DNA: TGCAGTGCTAGAGGGGAGAACACAGATACGCAGTATTTT.

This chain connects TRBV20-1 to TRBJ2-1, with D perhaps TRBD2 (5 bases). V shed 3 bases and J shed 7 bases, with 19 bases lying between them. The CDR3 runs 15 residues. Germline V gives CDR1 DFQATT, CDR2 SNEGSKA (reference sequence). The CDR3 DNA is TGCAGTGCTAGCCTCGGGTCACCCGGGGTGAATGAGCAGTTCTTC. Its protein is CSASLGSPGVNEQFF.

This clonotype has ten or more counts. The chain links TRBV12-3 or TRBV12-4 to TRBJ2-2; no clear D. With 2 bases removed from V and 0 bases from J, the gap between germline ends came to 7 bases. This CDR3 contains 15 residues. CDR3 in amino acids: CASSLITANTGELFF. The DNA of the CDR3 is TGTGCCAGCAGTTTAATAACAGCGAACACCGGGGAGCTGTTTTTT.

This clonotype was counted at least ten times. Here the CDR3 reads CASSLVSRTSAMNEQFF. The CDR3 DNA reads as TGTGCCAGCAGCTTAGTTTCCCGGACAAGTGCAATGAATGAGCAGTTCTTC. The chain combines TRBV7-8 with TRBJ2-1, with TRBD1 as a possible D gene (5 bases). The V gene lost 1 base and the J gene lost 7 bases, with 20 bases spanning the gap. The length of the CDR3 is 17 residues. Germline-derived CDR1 and CDR2 are SGHVS and FQNEAQ.

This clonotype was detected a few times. CDR3 nucleotide sequence: TGTGCCAGCAGCTTAGCCCGGGAAGCCTCCCTAATCCCCTACGAGCAGTACTTC. Translation: CASSLAREASLIPYEQYF. V is TRBV7-8 and J is TRBJ2-7, with TRBD2 as a possible D gene (5 bases). CDR1 is SGHVS and CDR2 is FQNEAQ in the germline V gene. CDR3 length: 18 amino acids. Trimming removed 0 bases at V and 2 bases at J, with 20 bases between.